This T cell receptor beta chain was captured by sequencing in a study of T cell responses to AZD1222 COVID-19 vaccine. Whole-study results and caveats: Targets within unmutated variant regions were reportedly found for nearly half of spike-specific TCRs. The donor group comprised mostly white British people and more females; the analysis possibly underestimated clonal diversity. Compared with day 0, the breadth and depth of the Spike-specific TCR repertoire rose significantly after two doses of AZD1222.

Only in-frame clones appear in the TCRdb table, and some are missing; sequencing was by immunoSEQ multiplex PCR. Of roughly 99,000 clones in the sample, about 90% were seen once. Germline lookup yields CDR1 SEHNR and CDR2 FQNEAQ (reference sequence). V was clipped by 5 bases and J by 2 bases, with 13 bases between them. The CDR3 sequence is 14 residues long. This clone appeared once. The antigen is not known. The TCR originated in an adult who received the AZD1222 COVID-19 vaccine. Sequencing was performed on peripheral blood, taken 28 days after the second AZD1222 dose. The chain joins TRBV7-9 to TRBJ2-7; the D gene could be TRBD1 or TRBD2 (5 bases each). DNA of the CDR3: TGTGCCAGCAGCGGCTGGGGGTCCCCCTACGAGCAGTACTTC. Amino acids: CASSGWGSPYEQYF.